This T cell receptor beta chain was found in a study of shared clonotypes between healthy human individuals. Those who donated were healthy HIV-negative adults, with no recent acute infections or vaccinations reported. Approximately 28,000 T cell genomes (approximately 300 ng DNA) went into each PBMC replicate. Ten immunoSEQ deep assay plates were used to sequence the DNA of unsorted PBMCs. The method was immunoSEQ multiplex PCR; TCRdb's version includes in-frame clones alone and lacks a portion of them. The sample yields 470,000 or so clones, 60% to 80% seen once. J lost 6 bases, V lost 5 bases, and 8 bases had no gene match. The CDR3 has 14 residues. Looked up from germline, CDR1 is SGHAT and CDR2 is FQNNGV.

Sample: PBMCs. The chain recombines TRBV11-2 with TRBJ2-3, with 7 bases matching TRBD2. This receptor was obtained from a woman in her thirties or forties in good health. Some clones in this sample may be carry-over from other donors' samples. CDR3 loop: CASSPTSPEDTQYF. In DNA form, the CDR3 reads TGTGCCAGCAGCCCGACTAGCCCGGAGGATACGCAGTATTTT.